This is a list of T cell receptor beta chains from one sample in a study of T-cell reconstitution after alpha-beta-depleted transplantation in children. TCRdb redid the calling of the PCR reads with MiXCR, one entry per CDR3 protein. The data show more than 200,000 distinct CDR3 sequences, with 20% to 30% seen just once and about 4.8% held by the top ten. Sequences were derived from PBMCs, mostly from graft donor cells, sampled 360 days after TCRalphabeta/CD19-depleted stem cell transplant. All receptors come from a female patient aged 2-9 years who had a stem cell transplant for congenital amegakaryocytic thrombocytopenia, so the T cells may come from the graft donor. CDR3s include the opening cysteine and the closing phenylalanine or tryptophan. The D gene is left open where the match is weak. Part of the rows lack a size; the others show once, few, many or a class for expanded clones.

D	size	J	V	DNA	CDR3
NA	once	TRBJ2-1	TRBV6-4	TGTGCCAGCAGTGACTCCAGGGCAGGGCCAAGGGAGCAGTTCTTC	CASSDSRAGPREQFF
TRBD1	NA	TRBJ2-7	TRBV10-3	TGTGCCATCAGAAGGGACAGCTACTCCTACGAGCAGTACTTC	CAIRRDSYSYEQYF
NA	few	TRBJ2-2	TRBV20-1	TGCAGTGCTAGGTGGGGGAACACCGGGGAGCTGTTTTTT	CSARWGNTGELFF
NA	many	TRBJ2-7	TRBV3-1	TGTGCCAGCAGCCAACTAACCTACGAGCAGTACTTC	CASSQLTYEQYF
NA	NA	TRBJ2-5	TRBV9	TGTGCCAGCAGCGTAAGCACTAAACAAGAGACCCAGTACTTC	CASSVSTKQETQYF
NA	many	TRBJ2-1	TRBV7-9	TGTGCCAGCAGCTTTCCGAGGGAGTACTACAATGAGCAGTTCTTC	CASSFPREYYNEQFF
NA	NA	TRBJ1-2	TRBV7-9	TGTGCCAGCAGCTTAGCCGGTGGAGCAATGAGCTATGGCTACACCTTC	CASSLAGGAMSYGYTF
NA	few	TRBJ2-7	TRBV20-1	TGCAGTGCTAGCGGTACGGAACCCTACGAGCAGTACTTC	CSASGTEPYEQYF
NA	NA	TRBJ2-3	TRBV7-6	TGTGCCAGCAGCTTAGTATGGGGACATACGGCAGATACGCAGTATTTT	CASSLVWGHTADTQYF
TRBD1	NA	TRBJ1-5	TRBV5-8	TGTGCCAGCAGCTTGGGACAGGGTTGGGGCAATCAGCCCCAGCATTTT	CASSLGQGWGNQPQHF
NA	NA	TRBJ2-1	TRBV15	TGTGCCACCAGCAGAGAAGGCGGGGGCCAGCATGAGCAGTTCTTC	CATSREGGGQHEQFF
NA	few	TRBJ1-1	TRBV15	TGTGCCACCAGCAGAGACGTAGGGGCCCTGAACACTGAAGCTTTCTTT	CATSRDVGALNTEAFF
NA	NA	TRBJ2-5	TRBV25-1	TGTGCCAGCAGTGACCTCCGGCGCGTAGAGACCCAGTACTTC	CASSDLRRVETQYF
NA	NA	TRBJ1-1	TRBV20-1	TGCAGTGCCCGATCTGACGGTGAAGCTTTCTTT	CSARSDGEAFF
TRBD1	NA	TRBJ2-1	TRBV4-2	TGTGCCAGCAGCACCCACCTGGCGGACAGGGGTCTTGATGAGCAGTTCTTC	CASSTHLADRGLDEQFF